The 20 T cell receptor beta chains below all came from one sample that was sequenced in a study of cytomegalovirus exposure and HLA in healthy donors. In the PCR, 60 Vbeta and 13 Jbeta primers were used. Assay used: immunoSEQ multiplex PCR; TCRdb lists only in-frame clones, some missing. The sample has roughly 51,000 clones, and its top ten clones hold more than 9.5%. Sample: PBMCs. Every receptor here comes from a woman between 45 and 65 years old in good health and CMV-seropositive.

The V gene is TRBV7-6, the J gene TRBJ2-3, with 7 bases matching TRBD2. Germline-derived CDR1 and CDR2 are SGHVS and FNYEAQ. The CDR3 is 16 residues long. V trimming: 4 bases; J trimming: 2 bases; junction bases outside the gene matches: 9. This chain's CDR3 is CASSSGTGTNTDTQYF. The CDR3 region has the DNA TGTGCCAGCAGCTCCGGTACCGGGACTAACACAGATACGCAGTATTTT.

The chain combines TRBV28 with TRBJ1-2; 7 positions agree with TRBD1. There are 15 residues in the CDR3. J was trimmed by 5 bases and V by 6 bases; bases with no gene match: 12. Germline lookup yields CDR1 MDHEN and CDR2 SYDVKM. Here the CDR3 DNA reads TGTGCCAGCAGGGGGACGGACAGGCTTGGGTATGGCTACACCTTC. It yields the protein CASRGTDRLGYGYTF.

The CDR3 bases are TGTGCCAGCAGCTATGGGACTAGCTGGGAGACCCAGTACTTC. Translated: CASSYGTSWETQYF. The chain joins TRBV7-6 to TRBJ2-5; 9 bases fit TRBD2. Germline lookup yields CDR1 SGHVS and CDR2 FNYEAQ. This CDR3 contains 14 residues. With V trimmed by 4 bases and J by 5 bases, 5 bases remained unmatched.

V gene TRBV7-6 combines with J gene TRBJ2-7; the match to TRBD2 covers 8 bases. Germline V lookup: CDR1 SGHVS, CDR2 FNYEAQ. There are 15 residues in the CDR3. The junction had 7 bases not matched to a gene; V was cut back by 5 bases and J by 1 base. This chain's CDR3 is CASSLTGTSSYEQYF. Here the CDR3 DNA reads TGTGCCAGCAGCCTCACCGGGACTAGTTCCTACGAGCAGTACTTC.

CDR3 DNA: TGTGCCTGGAGTCCCCAGAGGGAGACCCAGTACTTC. Its translation is CAWSPQRETQYF. The chain is built from TRBV30 and TRBJ2-5; D not certain. This CDR3 region has 12 residues. The V end was cut by 2 bases, the J end by 5 bases, with 9 bases between. Germline V gene sequence: CDR1 GTSNPN, CDR2 SVGIG (reference sequence).

This chain links TRBV18 with TRBJ2-4; TRBD2 matches at 9 bases. The CDR3 is made up of 15 amino acids. From germline, CDR1 is KGHSH and CDR2 LQKENI. With 3 bases clipped from V and 4 bases from J, the junction kept 4 bases outside the gene matches. This CDR3 is CASSPASGVKNIQYF. Written as DNA, the CDR3 is TGTGCCAGCTCACCGGCTAGCGGGGTTAAAAACATTCAGTACTTC.

The chain employs TRBV7-9 and TRBJ2-5; 9 bases line up with TRBD2. CDR1 and CDR2 from the germline V gene are SEHNR and FQNEAQ (reference sequence). The ends lost 4 bases at V and 4 bases at J; junction bases unmatched: 7. This CDR3 contains 15 residues. CDR3 residues: CASSSRGGLIETQYF. In nucleotides, the CDR3 is TGTGCCAGCAGCTCGCGGGGGGGGCTGATAGAGACCCAGTACTTC.

The CDR3 DNA reads as TGTGCCAGCAGCGTACTGGGGCAGGGCGACGAGCAGTACTTC. Residues: CASSVLGQGDEQYF. V and J are TRBV9 and TRBJ2-7; a weak D match, TRBD1 (5 bases). Germline V gives CDR1 SGDLS, CDR2 YYNGEE. The CDR3 extends over 14 amino acids. Trimming removed 1 base from V and 5 bases from J, with 13 bases in between.

The chain uses TRBV2 and TRBJ2-2; D not resolved. The CDR3 contains 12 residues. Germline V gene lookup returns CDR1 SNHLY and CDR2 FYNNEI. The V gene lost 6 bases and the J gene lost 2 bases, with 4 bases spanning the gap. This chain's CDR3 is CASSFNTGELFF. DNA for the CDR3: TGTGCCAGCAGCTTTAACACCGGGGAGCTGTTTTTT. The variable domain in full, completed from reference TRBV2 and TRBJ2-2, reads EPEVTQTPSHQVTQMGQEVILRCVPISNHLYFYWYRQILGQKVEFLVSFYNNEISEKSEIFDDQFSVERPDGSNFTLKIRSTKLEDSAMYFCASSFNTGELFFGEGSRLTVL.

Its frequency marks this clone as medium-sized. The chain recombines TRBV19 with TRBJ1-1; 9 nucleotides match TRBD1. The CDR3 runs to 13 residues. Germline loops: CDR1 LNHDA, CDR2 SQIVND (reference sequence). With V trimmed by 5 bases and J by 4 bases, 2 bases remained unmatched. The CDR3 here is CASSLDRGTEAFF. DNA of the CDR3: TGTGCCAGTAGTCTGGACAGGGGCACTGAAGCTTTCTTT.

V gene TRBV28 combines with J gene TRBJ2-2, with 10 bases fitting TRBD2. Trimming at V came to 4 bases and at J to 7 bases, leaving 6 bases not matched to a gene. CDR3 length equals 15 residues. Germline V gives CDR1 MDHEN, CDR2 SYDVKM. The CDR3 nucleotides are TGTGCCAGCAGTTCCTGGACTAGCGGCAGCGGGGAGCTGTTTTTT. Protein sequence: CASSSWTSGSGELFF.

The genes are TRBV7-2 and TRBJ2-3; no firm D call. Germline V gene lookup returns CDR1 SGHTA and CDR2 FQGNSA. The CDR3 has 13 amino acids. V was pared by 4 bases and J by 6 bases, with 11 bases between. The CDR3 loop reads CASSSPSSDTQYF. The CDR3 coding sequence is TGTGCCAGCAGCTCCCCCTCGTCGGATACGCAGTATTTT.

This chain connects TRBV7-8 to TRBJ1-1; 11 positions match TRBD1. J gave up 4 bases and V 10 bases, and 5 bases lay outside the gene matches. From germline, CDR1 is SGHVS and CDR2 FQNEAQ. The CDR3 runs 13 residues. In DNA, the CDR3 is TGTGCCACTACGGGACAGGGGGGCACTGAAGCTTTCTTT. Protein product: CATTGQGGTEAFF.

The chain uses TRBV6-5 and TRBJ2-3; no clear D gene. CDR1 MNHEY and CDR2 SVGAGI come from the germline V gene. V was clipped by 0 bases and J by 5 bases, with 9 bases between them. CDR3 length: 14 residues. CDR3 loop: CASSYSTSGDTQYF. CDR3 DNA: TGTGCCAGCAGTTACTCGACCTCAGGAGATACGCAGTATTTT.

The V and J genes are TRBV7-8 and TRBJ1-1; a weak D match, TRBD1 (5 bases). The germline V gene encodes CDR1 SGHVS and CDR2 FQNEAQ. The CDR3 sequence is 15 residues long. V lost 1 base and J 2 bases, leaving 11 bases between the germline ends. The CDR3 loop reads CASSLGGGFNTEAFF. The CDR3, as DNA: TGTGCCAGCAGCTTAGGGGGGGGATTCAACACTGAAGCTTTCTTT.

A note on this clone: One end of the junction does not line up with germline, which may come from a read error. Other DNA sequences in the sample encode the same CDR3. The V and J genes are TRBV7-9 and TRBJ2-3; D uncertain. This CDR3 is 15 amino acids long. CDR1 is SEHNR and CDR2 is FQNEAQ in the germline V gene (reference sequence). CDR3 nucleotides: TGCGCCAGCAGCTTGGCAGGCCTCCGCACAGATACGCAGTATTTT. Protein product: CASSLAGLRTDTQYF.

The V gene is TRBV5-5, the J gene TRBJ2-3, with D perhaps matching TRBD1 (6 bases). Trimming stripped 7 bases from V and 0 bases from J, with 15 bases between. The CDR3 totals 15 residues. Per germline, CDR1 SGHKS and CDR2 YYEKEE (reference sequence). In DNA, the CDR3 is TGTGCCAGCCTAGGTCGGACAGATAGCACAGATACGCAGTATTTT. Translating it yields CASLGRTDSTDTQYF.

The chain combines TRBV11-2 with TRBJ1-2, with 7 bases that match TRBD1. V gave up 5 bases and J gave up 0 bases; unmatched junction bases: 6. The V gene's germline CDR1 is SGHAT and CDR2 FQNNGV. This CDR3 is built from 15 residues. CDR3 nucleotides: TGTGCCAGCAGCACCCGACAGGGACCTAACTATGGCTACACCTTC. Its protein is CASSTRQGPNYGYTF.

This chain connects TRBV19 to TRBJ2-5; 7 nucleotides line up with TRBD2. V lost 7 bases to trimming and J lost 3 bases; unmatched junction nucleotides: 11. This CDR3 region has 15 residues. Germline CDR1 LNHDA, CDR2 SQIVND (reference sequence). The CDR3 protein is CASNEGRVGKETQYF. The CDR3 DNA follows: TGTGCCAGTAATGAAGGGAGGGTCGGCAAAGAGACCCAGTACTTC.

The chain recombines TRBV29-1 with TRBJ2-3; 7 bases align to TRBD2. The germline gives CDR1 SQVTM, CDR2 ANQGSEA. CDR3 size: 14 residues. The trim removed 7 bases at V and 0 bases at J, leaving 7 bases unmatched. The CDR3 region is CSGRRGVSTDTQYF. For the CDR3, the DNA is TGCAGCGGGAGACGGGGGGTGAGCACAGATACGCAGTATTTT.